This T cell receptor beta chain was identified in a study of blood T cell repertoires in COVID-19. Whole-study context: T cells, B-cell-depleted T cells, or PBMCs provided the cDNA or gDNA that served as material.

As handled by the study authors: From reference gene primer amplification, estimates of nucleated cell counts were derived. The table came from immunoSEQ multiplex PCR; TCRdb's copy has only in-frame clones and leaves some out. V, J and clone size were drawn from that table, and D and trimming were deduced from the DNA. Of more than 400,000 clones detected, 80% to 90% appear once; the ten largest clones hold 3.2%. Germline V lookup: CDR1 SGHRS, CDR2 YFSETQ. This CDR3 is built from 17 residues. V shed 0 bases and J 4 bases; nucleotides not matched to a gene: 10. The chain combines TRBV5-1 with TRBJ1-3; 7 bases line up with TRBD1. The specimen sequenced was peripheral blood. This receptor was identified in a human donor in a cohort sampled during active COVID-19. The CDR3 DNA reads TGCGCCAGCAGCTTGGGGCCGACAGGGTCGGCCGGAAACACCATATATTTT. Protein product: CASSLGPTGSAGNTIYF.